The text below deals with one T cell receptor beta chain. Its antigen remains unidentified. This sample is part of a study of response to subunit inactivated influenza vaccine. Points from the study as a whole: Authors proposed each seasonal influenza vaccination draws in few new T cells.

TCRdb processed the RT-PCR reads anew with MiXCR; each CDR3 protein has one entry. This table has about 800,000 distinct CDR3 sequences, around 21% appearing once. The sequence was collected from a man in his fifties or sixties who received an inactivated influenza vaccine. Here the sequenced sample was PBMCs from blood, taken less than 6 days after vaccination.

This CDR3 is CASSPGTGFDNEQFF. The CDR3 nucleotides are TGTGCCAGCAGCCCCGGGACAGGGTTCGACAATGAGCAGTTCTTC. The chain couples TRBV5-5 to TRBJ2-1; 9 bases are shared with TRBD1. Germline values: CDR1 SGHKS, CDR2 YYEKEE (reference sequence). V gave up 4 bases and J gave up 5 bases; unmatched junction bases: 7. The CDR3 runs to 15 residues.